The text below deals with one TCR beta chain. This entry belongs to a study of quantifying T cell responses using KT2 cells. Whole-study context: TCR alpha and beta constant-region primers primed reverse transcription of RNA. Estimated efficiency of the T4 ligation step was above 9% under optimum conditions.

A single-stranded UMI oligo with SP2 sequence was ligated to cDNA 3' ends. The first PCR ran approximately 4 cycles with an equimolar RC1.1 and RC1.2 beta primer mix. MiXCR, applied by TCRdb to the UMI-ligation and nested PCR reads, yields one record per CDR3 protein. The sample includes around 50,000 distinct CDR3 sequences, roughly 10% seen only once; the top ten take roughly 10%. V was clipped by 4 bases and J by 6 bases, with 18 bases between them. CDR3 length: 15 amino acids. The germline V gene has CDR1 MNHEY and CDR2 SVGEGT. The rearrangement links TRBV6-2 or TRBV6-3 to TRBJ2-5, with D maybe TRBD1 (6 bases). Sequenced sample: PBMCs spiked with cells of the T cell clone KT2. This sequence was found in a human donor. CDR3 amino acids: CASSSLTGPRQTQYF. In DNA form, the CDR3 reads TGTGCCAGCAGTTCCCTTACAGGGCCCCGTCAGACCCAGTACTTC.